These 10 T cell receptor beta chains came from one sample sequenced in a study of tissue T cells after allogeneic stem cell transplantation. TCRdb's table, derived via immunoSEQ multiplex PCR, lists solely in-frame clones and lacks some. The data contain a few thousand clones, less than 50% of them singletons. Time point indicated: mouse harvest day 7 after allogeneic transplant. Tail vein injection delivered 10^7 T-cell-depleted bone marrow cells and 10^6 splenic CD5+ T cells. Source material: gut tissue. These receptors came from a female BALB/c mouse given C57BL/6 T cells with graft-versus-host disease after an allogeneic hematopoietic cell transplant.

A note on this clone: Any gene name here is a mouse gene name. Read data end 1 residue before the CDR3 end; the end is taken from the germline J gene. The chain combines TRBV16 with TRBJ2-5, with D possibly TRBD1 on 6 matching bases. The germline CDR1 and CDR2 sequences are SGHSA and FRNQAP. The CDR3 is 14 residues long. V was clipped by 0 bases and J by 5 bases, with 9 bases between them. The CDR3 here is CASSLDMTGDTQYF. CDR3 DNA (partial): TGTGCAAGCAGCTTAGATATGACAGGAGACACCCAGTAC.

Regarding this clone: These gene names are mouse names. The read is 1 residue too short to cover the CDR3 end, so that end is filled in from the germline J gene. This chain joins TRBV3 and TRBJ1-3; D uncertain. CDR1 SNHLY and CDR2 FYNGKV come from the germline V gene (reference sequence). Deletions cut 2 bases from V and 4 bases from J, with 9 bases between. This CDR3 spans 14 amino acids. CDR3 bases read: TGTGCCAGCAGCTTAAGCGGGGAGGGAAATACGCTCTAT. Translated, it gives CASSLSGEGNTLY. In full, the CDR3 reads CASSLSGEGNTLYF.

This clone showed up just a few times. Here the gene names and germline are mouse. The read terminates 1 residue ahead of where the CDR3 ends, so the germline J gene completes it. The chain couples TRBV13-2 to TRBJ2-7, with 7 nucleotides matching TRBD2. CDR3 length equals 14 residues. Germline values: CDR1 NNHNN, CDR2 SYGAGS (reference sequence). Trimming took 3 bases from V and 0 from J; bases not matched to a gene: 3. CDR3 bases read: TGTGCCAGCGGTGGTGGGGGGAGCTCCTATGAACAGTAC. This sequence encodes CASGGGGSSYEQY. The full-length CDR3 reads as CASGGGGSSYEQYF.

About this clone itself: The germline and genes are mouse ones. Read sequence stops 1 residue before the CDR3 end, and the germline J gene provides the missing end. The chain is built from TRBV26 and TRBJ2-2; D is ambiguous. CDR1 and CDR2 (germline): KGHPV, FQNQEV (reference sequence). This CDR3 has 13 amino acids. Trimming shortened V by 4 bases and J by 2 bases, and 5 bases separated the two germline ends. CDR3 region: CASSRANTGQLYF. CDR3 bases read: TGTGCCAGCAGTCGGGCGAACACCGGGCAGCTCTAC.

As concerns this clone: Gene names and germline refer to mouse. The read stops 1 residue short of the end of the CDR3; the missing end is completed from the germline J gene. This chain uses TRBV3 with TRBJ1-4; D perhaps matches TRBD1 (6 bases). Trimming stripped 5 bases from V and 7 bases from J, with 14 bases between. The CDR3 spans 14 residues. The germline V gene has CDR1 SNHLY and CDR2 FYNGKV (reference sequence). This CDR3 is CASSPIRGGERLFF. The sequenced CDR3 bases are TGTGCCAGCAGCCCGATCAGGGGTGGCGAAAGATTATTT.

Comments on this clone: Mouse gene names and germline throughout. The CDR3 extends 1 residue past the end of the read, so its final part is completed from the germline J gene. This chain uses TRBV23 with TRBJ2-4; TRBD2 reflects the table's D call only, with no check against the DNA. Germline-derived CDR1 and CDR2 are KGHTA and FQNQQP. The CDR3 has 14 residues. CDR3 loop: CSSSQSLLQNTLYF. The covered CDR3 bases are TGCTCCAGCAGTCAATCACTCCTTCAAAACACCTTGTAC.

This clone was seen a handful of times. Mouse gene names apply. The read stops 1 residue short of the end of the CDR3; the missing end is completed from the germline J gene. The V gene is TRBV16, the J gene TRBJ2-7; D gene ambiguous. V gave up 0 bases and J gave up 4 bases, with 7 bases separating them. CDR1 SGHSA and CDR2 FRNQAP come from the germline V gene. This CDR3 has 13 residues. CDR3 bases read: TGTGCAAGCAGCTTAGATCTCCTATATGAACAGTAC. It codes for CASSLDLLYEQY. The full CDR3 is CASSLDLLYEQYF.

About this clone itself: The germline and genes are mouse ones. The CDR3 end lies 1 residue beyond the end of the read and is filled in from the germline J gene. This sequence joins TRBV26 and TRBJ2-7; weak D call: TRBD1 (6 bases). Germline loops: CDR1 KGHPV, CDR2 FQNQEV (reference sequence). CDR3 size: 11 residues. The germline V and J ends were trimmed by 5 bases and 4 bases, with 6 bases remaining between them. Partial CDR3 DNA: TGTGCCAGCAGTGGACAGTATGAACAGTAC. Its protein product is CASSGQYEQY. The whole CDR3 sequence is CASSGQYEQYF.

This clone has more than one count but fewer than ten. Gene names follow the mouse nomenclature. The CDR3 end lies 1 residue beyond the end of the read and is filled in from the germline J gene. The chain employs TRBV31 and TRBJ2-1, with D unclear. CDR1 is GKSSPN and CDR2 is SITVG in the germline V gene. V was trimmed by 1 base and J by 7 bases, leaving 5 bases between them. The CDR3 sequence is 11 residues long. CDR3 sequence: CAWSPWAEQFF. The DNA read from the CDR3 is TGTGCCTGGAGTCCCTGGGCTGAGCAGTTC.

Details on this clone: Gene names and germline match the mouse. The read gets to within 1 residue of the CDR3 end, and the germline J gene fills in the rest. The gene calls are TRBV4 and TRBJ2-2, with D perhaps TRBD2 (5 bases). Trimming took off 6 bases at V and 3 bases at J, with 20 bases between the two ends. The length of the CDR3 is 17 residues. CDR1 is LGHDT, CDR2 YNNKQL, per germline (reference sequence). Here the CDR3 reads CASSPYYGLGDTGQLYF. The DNA read from the CDR3 is TGTGCCAGCAGTCCCTACTACGGGCTGGGAGACACCGGGCAGCTCTAC.